This TCR beta chain was retrieved from a study of T cell changes during pregnancy in multiple sclerosis. Sequencing was performed with immunoSEQ multiplex PCR; in TCRdb, only in-frame clones are kept and a portion is missing. The sample includes around 65,000 clones, approximately 91% of them seen just once. The CDR3 runs to 12 residues. V was shortened by 4 bases and J by 5 bases, with 9 bases between the two germline ends. CDR1 and CDR2 (germline): SEHNR, FQNEAQ (reference sequence). This specimen was peripheral blood, taken in the first trimester of pregnancy. The chain employs TRBV7-9 and TRBJ2-7; D is perhaps TRBD1 (6 bases). This TCR was sampled from a female donor with multiple sclerosis, enrolled in a pregnancy study. This CDR3 is CASSSEGDEQYF. The CDR3 DNA follows: TGTGCCAGCAGCTCAGAGGGGGACGAGCAGTACTTC.